This T cell receptor beta chain is from a study of technical replicates of blood from several donors. Germline CDR1 reads SGHTA; CDR2 reads FQGNSA. This CDR3 is built from 16 residues. The V end lost 1 base, the J end lost 0 bases, and 11 bases lay between the germline ends. The protocol was immunoSEQ multiplex PCR, while the TCRdb copy is restricted to in-frame clones and leaves out a portion. The sample records about 100,000 clones, 95% to 96% being singletons. The specimen sequenced was T cells isolated from PBMCs. The receptor comes from a human donor in good health. The V gene is TRBV7-2, the J gene TRBJ2-3, with a weak D call TRBD2 (6 bases). CDR3 in amino acids: CASSLVAVTSTDTQYF. The CDR3 coding sequence is TGTGCCAGCAGCTTAGTAGCGGTAACTAGCACAGATACGCAGTATTTT.